The 32 T cell receptor beta chains reported below all come from one sample, sequenced in a study of T cell responses to AZD1222 COVID-19 vaccine. Produced via immunoSEQ multiplex PCR; TCRdb's table is partial and in-frame only. This table has some 89,000 clones, about 92% appearing once. Sequenced here: peripheral blood, sampled on day 0 of AZD1222 vaccination. These receptors all stem from an adult in good health.

CDR3 bases: TGTGCCAGCAGTGAAGGGACAGGGTGGGCGCAAGAGACCCAGTACTTC. Translating it yields CASSEGTGWAQETQYF. This rearrangement joins TRBV6-1 to TRBJ2-5; 8 bases line up with TRBD1. The CDR3 runs 16 residues. V trimming: 1 base; J trimming: 2 bases; junction bases outside the gene matches: 6. The V gene's germline CDR1 is MNHNS and CDR2 SASEGT.

V and J are TRBV12-3 or TRBV12-4 and TRBJ1-1; a weak D match, TRBD1 (5 bases). This CDR3 spans 13 amino acids. Trimming pared 8 bases from V and 4 bases from J, leaving 14 bases between. This CDR3 reads CASGLGEATEAFF. CDR3 nucleotide sequence: TGTGCCAGCGGCCTAGGGGAGGCCACTGAAGCTTTCTTT.

The CDR3 DNA reads as TGTGCCAGCTCACCCCAGGAACAAGAGCAGTACTTC. Residues: CASSPQEQEQYF. The chain recombines TRBV18 with TRBJ2-7; no clear D gene. Between the trimmed V and J ends, which lost 3 bases and 7 bases, there was a span of 10 bases. The CDR3 length is 12 residues. CDR1 KGHSH and CDR2 LQKENI come from the germline V gene.

This rearrangement joins TRBV3-1 (or the pseudogene TRBV3-2) to TRBJ1-2; perhaps TRBD1 as D (6 bases). Trimming removed 0 bases from V and 5 bases from J, with 16 bases in between. Germline assignment: CDR1 LGHDT and CDR2 YNNKEL (reference sequence). The CDR3 covers 16 residues. The CDR3 loop is CASSQDWGANEYGYTF. DNA for the CDR3: TGTGCCAGCAGCCAAGATTGGGGGGCTAACGAATATGGCTACACCTTC.

V and J are TRBV6-1 and TRBJ1-2; 7 bases fit TRBD1. The CDR3 contains 17 residues. Trimming cost V 0 bases and J 6 bases; bases outside gene matches: 13. Germline V CDR1 and CDR2: MNHNS, SASEGT. CDR3 in DNA: TGTGCCAGCAGTGAAGCGTATAACGACAGGGAGAAGGATGGCTACACCTTC. The encoded protein is CASSEAYNDREKDGYTF.

This rearrangement joins TRBV11-2 to TRBJ2-2; TRBD1 is a possible D gene (6 bases). From germline, CDR1 is SGHAT and CDR2 FQNNGV. V lost 6 bases, J lost 4 bases, and 15 bases lay in between. The CDR3 is 15 residues long. The CDR3 loop is CASSLDPRGTGELFF. The CDR3 nucleotides are TGTGCCAGCAGTTTGGACCCCAGGGGCACCGGGGAGCTGTTTTTT.

This sequence joins TRBV5-1 and TRBJ2-2; 8 nucleotides match TRBD2. The length of the CDR3 is 15 residues. CDR1 and CDR2 from the germline V gene are SGHRS and YFSETQ. V dropped 2 bases and J dropped 5; count of bases not matched to a gene: 5. In DNA, the CDR3 is TGCGCCAGCAGCTTATCCACTAGCGGTACCGGGGAGCTGTTTTTT. Protein: CASSLSTSGTGELFF.

The CDR3 nucleotides are TGTGCCAGTAGGGATGGACAGAAAGAGACCCAGTACTTC. This translates into CASRDGQKETQYF. V and J are TRBV19 and TRBJ2-5; D possibly corresponds to TRBD1 (6 bases). The V end lost 6 bases, the J end lost 3 bases, and 11 bases lay between the germline ends. There are 13 residues in the CDR3. Germline CDR1 LNHDA, CDR2 SQIVND (reference sequence). Supplemented by reference TRBV19 and TRBJ2-5, the full variable domain reads DGGITQSPKYLFRKEGQNVTLSCEQNLNHDAMYWYRQDPGQGLRLIYYSQIVNDFQKGDIAEGYSVSREKKESFPLTVTSAQKNPTAFYLCASRDGQKETQYFGPGTRLLVL.

The chain couples TRBV11-3 to TRBJ2-1; D not certain. The CDR3 totals 13 residues. CDR1 SGHNT and CDR2 YENEEA come from the germline V gene. Trimming removed 0 bases at V and 6 bases at J, with 6 bases between. CDR3 in amino acids: CASSLDPVNEQFF. CDR3 in DNA: TGTGCCAGCAGCTTAGATCCAGTCAATGAGCAGTTCTTC.

The chain links TRBV9 to TRBJ1-6; no clear D gene. Germline assignment: CDR1 SGDLS and CDR2 YYNGEE. The CDR3 extends over 15 amino acids. V was pared by 0 bases and J by 1 base, with 5 bases between. The CDR3 reads CASSVASSYNSPLHF. The DNA for the CDR3 is TGTGCCAGCAGCGTAGCTTCGTCCTATAATTCACCCCTCCACTTT. Full variable domain (remainder filled in from reference TRBV9 and TRBJ1-6): DSGVTQTPKHLITATGQRVTLRCSPRSGDLSVYWYQQSLDQGLQFLIQYYNGEERAKGNILERFSAQQFPDLHSELNLSSLELGDSALYFCASSVASSYNSPLHFGNGTRLTVT.

This clone is a singleton in its sample. The chain combines TRBV5-5 with TRBJ2-2; 8 positions agree with TRBD1. The ends lost 4 bases at V and 0 bases at J; junction bases unmatched: 5. The germline V gene encodes CDR1 SGHKS and CDR2 YYEKEE (reference sequence). This CDR3 has 16 amino acids. The CDR3 reads CASSAGTGANTGELFF. In DNA form, the CDR3 reads TGTGCCAGCAGCGCGGGGACAGGCGCGAACACCGGGGAGCTGTTTTTT.

This clone was detected only once. V usage is TRBV24-1 and J usage is TRBJ2-1; a possible D gene is TRBD2 (6 bases). Germline CDR1 reads KGHDR; CDR2 reads SFDVKD. This CDR3 contains 16 residues. V lost 3 bases and J lost 0, with 11 bases in between. The CDR3 reads CATSDGGGDSYNEQFF. The CDR3 bases are TGTGCCACCAGTGATGGTGGCGGGGACTCCTACAATGAGCAGTTCTTC.

The chain employs TRBV28 and TRBJ2-5; D is perhaps TRBD1 (6 bases). The germline V gene encodes CDR1 MDHEN and CDR2 SYDVKM. V was clipped by 6 bases and J by 5 bases, with 16 bases between them. The CDR3 is 14 amino acids. CDR3 sequence reads: CASRSSTGPETQYF. The CDR3, as DNA: TGTGCCAGCAGATCATCAACAGGGCCTGAGACCCAGTACTTC.

V usage is TRBV5-1 and J usage is TRBJ2-3; D is possibly TRBD2 (5 bases). Deletions cut 5 bases from V and 0 bases from J, with 13 bases between. The CDR3 has 15 residues. Germline V gene data show CDR1 as SGHRS and CDR2 as YFSETQ. In DNA form, the CDR3 reads TGCGCCAGCAGGAGCGGAGAGACTAGCACAGATACGCAGTATTTT. Protein sequence: CASRSGETSTDTQYF.

The CDR3 region has the DNA TGTGCCAGCAGTTACAAAGGACAGTGGAACACCGGGGAGCTGTTTTTT. Protein: CASSYKGQWNTGELFF. V is TRBV6-5 and J is TRBJ2-2; D possibly corresponds to TRBD1 (6 bases). Trimming left V 2 bases short and J 1 base short, with 11 bases between. This CDR3 has 16 amino acids. Germline V gene data show CDR1 as MNHEY and CDR2 as SVGAGI.

The rearrangement uses TRBV18 and TRBJ2-1; D ambiguous. CDR1 is KGHSH, CDR2 LQKENI, per germline. Deletions cut 2 bases from V and 15 bases from J, with 20 bases between. The CDR3 sequence is 14 residues long. The CDR3 region is CASSPGSQQELRFF. In DNA, the CDR3 is TGTGCCAGCTCACCAGGATCCCAGCAAGAACTTAGGTTCTTC.

This clone was detected only a few times. The chain links TRBV5-5 to TRBJ1-2; D gene uncertain. This CDR3 has 13 residues. V shed 4 bases and J shed 0 bases, with 7 bases lying between them. Germline-derived CDR1 and CDR2 are SGHKS and YYEKEE (reference sequence). Written as DNA, the CDR3 is TGTGCCAGCAGCCAGGTATCTAACTATGGCTACACCTTC. This sequence encodes CASSQVSNYGYTF.

The chain carries TRBV19 and TRBJ1-5; TRBD1 agrees at 8 bases. CDR1 LNHDA and CDR2 SQIVND come from the germline V gene (reference sequence). The CDR3 totals 16 residues. Trimming cost V 1 base and J 3 bases; bases outside gene matches: 5. The CDR3 loop reads CASSIGSDRANQPQHF. CDR3 DNA sequence: TGTGCCAGTAGTATAGGCTCGGACAGGGCCAATCAGCCCCAGCATTTT.

The rearrangement joins TRBV5-1 to TRBJ1-6; 10 positions agree with TRBD1. The CDR3 is made up of 16 amino acids. CDR1 is SGHRS, CDR2 YFSETQ, per germline. V shed 4 bases, J shed 7 bases, and the junction held 8 bases outside the gene matches. The CDR3 is CASSQLRDRGNSPLHF. The CDR3 DNA sequence: TGCGCCAGCAGCCAGCTCAGGGACAGGGGAAATTCACCCCTCCACTTT.

V is TRBV6-5 and J is TRBJ2-2; TRBD2 is a possible D gene (5 bases). The CDR3 has 14 amino acids. CDR1 is MNHEY, CDR2 SVGAGI, per germline. The ends were cut back, 6 bases at V and 5 bases at J, with 13 bases in the middle. The CDR3 DNA reads as TGTGCCAGCAGCAACGGGATGTCAACCGGGGAGCTGTTTTTT. It translates to CASSNGMSTGELFF.

The J gene is TRBJ2-7, the V gene TRBV5-1; D may be TRBD2 (6 bases). This CDR3 is 14 amino acids long. In germline, CDR1 is SGHRS, CDR2 YFSETQ. Between the trimmed V and J ends, which lost 3 bases and 0 bases, there was a span of 10 bases. The CDR3 DNA follows: TGCGCCAGCAGCTCGGGGGACGGCTCCTACGAGCAGTACTTC. It specifies CASSSGDGSYEQYF.

The chain links TRBV11-2 to TRBJ1-1, with D perhaps TRBD1 (5 bases). This CDR3 is 15 amino acids long. Germline values: CDR1 SGHAT, CDR2 FQNNGV. Between the trimmed V and J ends, which lost 3 bases and 1 base, there was a span of 12 bases. The CDR3 DNA reads as TGTGCCAGCAGCTTCACCACCCAGGGGAACACTGAAGCTTTCTTT. This codes for CASSFTTQGNTEAFF. The variable domain in full, completed from reference TRBV11-2 and TRBJ1-1, reads EAGVAQSPRYKIIEKRQSVAFWCNPISGHATLYWYQQILGQGPKLLIQFQNNGVVDDSQLPKDRFSAERLKGVDSTLKIQPAKLEDSAVYLCASSFTTQGNTEAFFGQGTRLTVV.

This clone has more than one count but fewer than ten. The V call is TRBV6-5, the J call TRBJ1-2, with unresolved D. Germline loops: CDR1 MNHEY, CDR2 SVGAGI. The CDR3 spans 15 residues. Trimming shortened V by 6 bases and J by 5 bases, and 19 bases separated the two germline ends. CDR3: CASSPQVLSFYGYTF. The DNA of the CDR3 is TGTGCCAGCAGCCCGCAGGTGCTATCCTTTTATGGCTACACCTTC.

This rearrangement joins TRBV20-1 to TRBJ1-1; the D is unclear. Germline values: CDR1 DFQATT, CDR2 SNEGSKA (reference sequence). CDR3 size: 11 residues. V lost 6 bases and J 0 bases, leaving 5 bases between the germline ends. CDR3 DNA: TGCAGTGCAGAATTGAACACTGAAGCTTTCTTT. Translation gives CSAELNTEAFF.

This clone appeared a single time. The CDR3 is CARNFYKDSLGNHSGNTIYF. The CDR3 coding sequence is TGTGCTAGGAACTTTTATAAGGACAGCTTAGGTAACCACTCTGGAAACACCATATATTTT. The rearrangement links TRBV19 to TRBJ1-3; D might be TRBD1 (6 bases). Germline CDR1 is LNHDA and CDR2 is SQIVND (reference sequence). This CDR3 comprises 20 residues.

This chain uses TRBV18 with TRBJ2-3; D is unresolved. The germline V and J ends were trimmed by 5 bases and 3 bases, with 6 bases remaining between them. The germline V gene has CDR1 KGHSH and CDR2 LQKENI. There are 12 residues in the CDR3. CDR3 coding DNA: TGTGCCAGCTCAGAAAGGACAGATACGCAGTATTTT. Protein product: CASSERTDTQYF.

The chain has TRBV29-1 and TRBJ2-7; weak D call: TRBD2 (6 bases). Germline CDR1 is SQVTM and CDR2 is ANQGSEA. The CDR3 sequence is 16 residues long. The V gene lost 4 bases and the J gene lost 3 bases, with 22 bases spanning the gap. This CDR3 is CSVGPDGGVGNYEQYF. The CDR3, as DNA: TGCAGCGTTGGGCCTGATGGAGGGGTGGGAAACTACGAGCAGTACTTC.

The gene calls are TRBV7-8 and TRBJ2-1, with 12 bases identical to TRBD2. V lost 1 base and J lost 5; bases outside the gene matches: 6. This CDR3 has 17 amino acids. Per the germline V gene, CDR1 is SGHVS and CDR2 is FQNEAQ. CDR3 residues: CASSLGLAGGPDNEQFF. The CDR3 nucleotides are TGTGCCAGCAGCTTAGGGCTAGCGGGAGGGCCTGACAATGAGCAGTTCTTC.

The V gene is TRBV27, the J gene TRBJ1-2; D perhaps matches TRBD1 (5 bases). The germline gives CDR1 MNHEY, CDR2 SMNVEV (reference sequence). The CDR3 spans 13 residues. The ends were cut back, 6 bases at V and 4 bases at J, with 12 bases in the middle. Here the CDR3 reads CASSLGHAYGYTF. The CDR3 nucleotides are TGTGCCAGCAGCCTGGGGCACGCCTATGGCTACACCTTC.

The chain is built from TRBV25-1 and TRBJ1-4; D gene unclear. CDR1 MGHDK and CDR2 SYGVNS come from the germline V gene. The CDR3 runs 16 residues. V dropped 1 base and J dropped 10 bases, with 19 bases sitting between them. The CDR3 loop reads CASSESPRGRTGKLFF. In nucleotides, the CDR3 is TGTGCCAGCAGTGAATCCCCAAGAGGACGGACGGGAAAACTGTTTTTT.

This clone was counted once. The chain uses TRBV4-1 and TRBJ1-2; D is possibly TRBD1 (5 bases). V shed 0 bases and J shed 8 bases, with 13 bases lying between them. The CDR3 is made up of 14 amino acids. Germline V gene lookup returns CDR1 MGHRA and CDR2 YSYEKL. CDR3 amino acids: CASSQDPRAVGYTF. DNA of the CDR3: TGCGCCAGCAGCCAAGATCCCAGGGCGGTCGGCTACACCTTC.

This clone appeared once. The chain uses TRBV7-8 and TRBJ2-4, with TRBD1 as a possible D gene (7 bases). Between the trimmed V and J ends, which lost 2 bases and 2 bases, there was a span of 13 bases. CDR3 length: 16 residues. The germline gives CDR1 SGHVS, CDR2 FQNEAQ. This CDR3 is CASSLRQGGSKNIQYF. The CDR3 DNA follows: TGTGCCAGCAGCTTACGACAGGGAGGTTCCAAAAACATTCAGTACTTC.